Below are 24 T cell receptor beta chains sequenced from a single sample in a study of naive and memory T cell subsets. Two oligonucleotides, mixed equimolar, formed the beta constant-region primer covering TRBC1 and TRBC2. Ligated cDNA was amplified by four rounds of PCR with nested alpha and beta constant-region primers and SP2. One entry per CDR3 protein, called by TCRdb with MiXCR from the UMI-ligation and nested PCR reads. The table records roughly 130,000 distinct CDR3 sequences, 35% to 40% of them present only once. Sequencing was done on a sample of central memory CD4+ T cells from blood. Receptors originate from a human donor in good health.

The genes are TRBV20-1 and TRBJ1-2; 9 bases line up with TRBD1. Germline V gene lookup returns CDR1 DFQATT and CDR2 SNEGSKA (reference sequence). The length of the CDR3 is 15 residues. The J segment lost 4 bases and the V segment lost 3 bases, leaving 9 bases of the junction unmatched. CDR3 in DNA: TGCAGTGCTAGTCCCCTGACAGGGGGGCTCTATGGCTACACCTTC. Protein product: CSASPLTGGLYGYTF.

The CDR3 coding sequence is TGTGCCAGCAGTTTCGACCGGAATCAGCCCCAGCATTTT. This codes for CASSFDRNQPQHF. The gene calls are TRBV2 and TRBJ1-5; no clear D gene. CDR1 and CDR2 from the germline V gene are SNHLY and FYNNEI. This CDR3 has 13 residues. V lost 5 bases to trimming and J lost 4 bases, with 9 bases between them.

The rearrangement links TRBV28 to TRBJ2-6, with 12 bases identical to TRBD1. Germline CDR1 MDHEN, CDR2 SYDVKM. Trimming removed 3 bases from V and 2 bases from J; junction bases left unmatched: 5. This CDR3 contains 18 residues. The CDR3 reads CASSLGQGARAGANVLTF. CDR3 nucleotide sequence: TGTGCCAGCAGTTTGGGACAGGGGGCTCGAGCTGGGGCCAACGTCCTGACTTTC. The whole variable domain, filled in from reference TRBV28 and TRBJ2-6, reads DVKVTQSSRYLVKRTGEKVFLECVQDMDHENMFWYRQDPGLGLRLIYFSYDVKMKEKGDIPEGYSVSREKKERFSLILESASTNQTSMYLCASSLGQGARAGANVLTFGAGSRLTVL.

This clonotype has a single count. Written as DNA, the CDR3 is TGTGCCAGCTCACCAAACGGCCAGGGGGTAGCTGAAGCTTTCTTT. It specifies CASSPNGQGVAEAFF. The rearrangement joins TRBV18 to TRBJ1-1, with 7 bases identical to TRBD1. This CDR3 has 15 residues. Per germline, CDR1 KGHSH and CDR2 LQKENI. Trimming at V came to 2 bases and at J to 6 bases, leaving 9 bases not matched to a gene.

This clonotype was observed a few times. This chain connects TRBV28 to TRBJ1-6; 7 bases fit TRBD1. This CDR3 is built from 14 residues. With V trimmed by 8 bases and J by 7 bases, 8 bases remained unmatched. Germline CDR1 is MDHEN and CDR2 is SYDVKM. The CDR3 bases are TGTGCCAGCGAAGTCCCAGGGGGGAATTCACCCCTCCACTTT. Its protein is CASEVPGGNSPLHF.

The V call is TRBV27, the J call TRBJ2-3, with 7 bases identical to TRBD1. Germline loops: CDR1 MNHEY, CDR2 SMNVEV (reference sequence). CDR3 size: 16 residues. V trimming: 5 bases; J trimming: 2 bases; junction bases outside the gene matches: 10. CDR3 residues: CASSTYRGLYTDTQYF. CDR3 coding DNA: TGTGCCAGCAGTACCTACAGGGGTCTCTACACAGATACGCAGTATTTT.

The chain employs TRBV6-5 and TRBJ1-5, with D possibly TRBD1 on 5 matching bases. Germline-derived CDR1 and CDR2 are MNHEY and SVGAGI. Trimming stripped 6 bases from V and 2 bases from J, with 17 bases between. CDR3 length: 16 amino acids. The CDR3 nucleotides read TGTGCCAGCAGATCGTGGGGTGGGGGGGGCAATCAGCCCCAGCATTTT. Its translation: CASRSWGGGGNQPQHF.

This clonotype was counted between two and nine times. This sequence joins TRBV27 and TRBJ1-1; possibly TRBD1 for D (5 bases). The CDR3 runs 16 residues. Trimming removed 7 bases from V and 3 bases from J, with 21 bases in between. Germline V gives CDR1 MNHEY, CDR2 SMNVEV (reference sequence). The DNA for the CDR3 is TGTGCCAGCATCAACTCAAATCGGGGCACGGACACTGAAGCTTTCTTT. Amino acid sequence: CASINSNRGTDTEAFF.

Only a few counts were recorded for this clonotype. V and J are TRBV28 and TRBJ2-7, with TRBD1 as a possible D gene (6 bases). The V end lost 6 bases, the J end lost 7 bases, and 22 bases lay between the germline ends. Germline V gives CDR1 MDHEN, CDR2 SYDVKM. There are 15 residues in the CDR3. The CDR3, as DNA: TGTGCCAGCAGCCCTGGTTCGAGGGCAGGGGTAGAGCAGTACTTC. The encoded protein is CASSPGSRAGVEQYF.

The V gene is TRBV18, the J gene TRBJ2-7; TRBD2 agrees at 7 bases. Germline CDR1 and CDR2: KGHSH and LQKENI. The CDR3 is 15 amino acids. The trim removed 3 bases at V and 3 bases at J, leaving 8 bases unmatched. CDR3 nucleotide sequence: TGTGCCAGCTCACCGGGGGGGAAGACGGTCTACGAGCAGTACTTC. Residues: CASSPGGKTVYEQYF.

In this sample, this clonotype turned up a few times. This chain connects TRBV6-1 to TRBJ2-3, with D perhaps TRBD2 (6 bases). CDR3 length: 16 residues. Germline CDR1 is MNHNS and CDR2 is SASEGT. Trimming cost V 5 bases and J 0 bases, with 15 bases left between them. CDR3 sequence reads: CASSSRWRGSTDTQYF. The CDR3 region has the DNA TGTGCCAGCAGTTCCAGGTGGCGGGGTAGCACAGATACGCAGTATTTT.

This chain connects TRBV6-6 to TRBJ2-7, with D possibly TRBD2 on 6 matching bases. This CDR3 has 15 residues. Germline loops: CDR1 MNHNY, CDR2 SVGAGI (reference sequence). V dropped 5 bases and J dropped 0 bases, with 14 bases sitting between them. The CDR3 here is CASSRRDFNSYEQYF. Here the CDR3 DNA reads TGTGCCAGCAGTCGCCGGGACTTTAACTCCTACGAGCAGTACTTC.

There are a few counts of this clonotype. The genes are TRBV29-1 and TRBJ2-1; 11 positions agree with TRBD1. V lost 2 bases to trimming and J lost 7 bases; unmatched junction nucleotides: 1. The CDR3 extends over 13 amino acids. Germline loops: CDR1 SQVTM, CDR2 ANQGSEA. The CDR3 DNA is TGCAGCGTTGAACGGGACAGGGGGAATGAGCAGTTCTTC. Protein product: CSVERDRGNEQFF.

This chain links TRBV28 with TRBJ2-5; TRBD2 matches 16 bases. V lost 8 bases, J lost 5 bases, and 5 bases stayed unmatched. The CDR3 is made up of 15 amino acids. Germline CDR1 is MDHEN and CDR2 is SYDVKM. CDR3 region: CASVGTSGREETQYF. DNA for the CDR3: TGTGCCAGCGTTGGGACTAGCGGGAGGGAGGAGACCCAGTACTTC.

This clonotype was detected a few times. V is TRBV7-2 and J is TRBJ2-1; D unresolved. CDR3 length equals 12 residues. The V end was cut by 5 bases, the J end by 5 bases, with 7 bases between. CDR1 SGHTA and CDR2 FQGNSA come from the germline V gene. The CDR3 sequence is CASSPRNNEQFF. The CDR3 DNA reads TGTGCCAGCAGCCCGAGGAACAATGAGCAGTTCTTC.

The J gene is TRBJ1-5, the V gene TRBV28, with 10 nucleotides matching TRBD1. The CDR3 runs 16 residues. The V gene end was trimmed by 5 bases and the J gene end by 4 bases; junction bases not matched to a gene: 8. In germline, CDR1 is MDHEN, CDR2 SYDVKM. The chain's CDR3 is CASSQRQGAFNQPQHF. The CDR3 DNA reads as TGTGCCAGCAGTCAACGACAGGGGGCTTTTAATCAGCCCCAGCATTTT.

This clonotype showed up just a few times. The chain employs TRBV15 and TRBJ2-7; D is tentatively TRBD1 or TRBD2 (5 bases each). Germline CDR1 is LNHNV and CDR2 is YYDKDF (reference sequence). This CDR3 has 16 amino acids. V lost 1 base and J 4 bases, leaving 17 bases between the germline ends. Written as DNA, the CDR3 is TGTGCCACCAGCAGAGGATTTGGGGGATTGGGGTACGAGCAGTACTTC. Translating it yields CATSRGFGGLGYEQYF.

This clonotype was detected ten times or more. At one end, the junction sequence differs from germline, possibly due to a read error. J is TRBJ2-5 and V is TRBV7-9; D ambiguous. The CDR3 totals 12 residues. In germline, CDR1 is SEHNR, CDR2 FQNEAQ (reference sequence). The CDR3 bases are TGTGCCAGCAGCTTAGGCGTAGAGGCCCAGTACTTC. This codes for CASSLGVEAQYF. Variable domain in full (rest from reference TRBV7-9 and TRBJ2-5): DTGVSQNPRHKITKRGQNVTFRCDPISEHNRLYWYRQTLGQGPEFLTYFQNEAQLEKSRLLSDRFSAERPKGSFSTLEIQRTEQGDSAMYLCASSLGVEAQYFGPGTRLLVL.

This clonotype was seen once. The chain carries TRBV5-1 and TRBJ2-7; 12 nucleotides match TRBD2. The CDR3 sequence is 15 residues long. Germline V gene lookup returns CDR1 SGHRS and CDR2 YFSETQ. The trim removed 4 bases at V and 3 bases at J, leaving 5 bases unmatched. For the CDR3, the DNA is TGCGCCAGCAGCCGAGAACTAGCGGGAGGCTACGAGCAGTACTTC. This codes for CASSRELAGGYEQYF.

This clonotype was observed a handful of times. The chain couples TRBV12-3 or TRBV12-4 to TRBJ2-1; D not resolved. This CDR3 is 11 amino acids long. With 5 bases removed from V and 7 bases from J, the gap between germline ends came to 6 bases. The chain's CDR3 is CASSPKNEQFF. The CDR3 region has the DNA TGTGCCAGCAGTCCCAAAAATGAGCAGTTCTTC.

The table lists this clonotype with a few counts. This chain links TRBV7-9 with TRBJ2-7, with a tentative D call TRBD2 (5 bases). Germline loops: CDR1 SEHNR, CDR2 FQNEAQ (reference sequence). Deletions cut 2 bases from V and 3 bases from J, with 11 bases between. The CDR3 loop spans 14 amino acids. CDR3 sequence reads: CASSLSSRDYEQYF. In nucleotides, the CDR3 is TGTGCCAGCAGCTTAAGTTCCCGGGACTACGAGCAGTACTTC.

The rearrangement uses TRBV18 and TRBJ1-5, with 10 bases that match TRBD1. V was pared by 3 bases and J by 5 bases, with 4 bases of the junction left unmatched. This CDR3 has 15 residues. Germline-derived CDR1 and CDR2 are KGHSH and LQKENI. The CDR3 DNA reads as TGTGCCAGCTCACCGGGACAGGGGTATTATCAGCCCCAGCATTTT. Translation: CASSPGQGYYQPQHF.

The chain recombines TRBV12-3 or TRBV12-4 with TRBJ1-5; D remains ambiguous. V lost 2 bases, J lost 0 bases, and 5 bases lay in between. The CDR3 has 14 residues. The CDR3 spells CASSLTDSNQPQHF. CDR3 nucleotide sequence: TGTGCCAGCAGTTTAACTGATAGCAATCAGCCCCAGCATTTT.

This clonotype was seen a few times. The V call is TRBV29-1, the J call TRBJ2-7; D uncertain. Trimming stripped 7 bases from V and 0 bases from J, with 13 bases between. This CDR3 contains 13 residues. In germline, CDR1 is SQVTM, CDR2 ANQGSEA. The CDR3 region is CSDSPEISYEQYF. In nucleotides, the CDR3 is TGCAGCGATTCCCCGGAGATCTCCTACGAGCAGTACTTC.